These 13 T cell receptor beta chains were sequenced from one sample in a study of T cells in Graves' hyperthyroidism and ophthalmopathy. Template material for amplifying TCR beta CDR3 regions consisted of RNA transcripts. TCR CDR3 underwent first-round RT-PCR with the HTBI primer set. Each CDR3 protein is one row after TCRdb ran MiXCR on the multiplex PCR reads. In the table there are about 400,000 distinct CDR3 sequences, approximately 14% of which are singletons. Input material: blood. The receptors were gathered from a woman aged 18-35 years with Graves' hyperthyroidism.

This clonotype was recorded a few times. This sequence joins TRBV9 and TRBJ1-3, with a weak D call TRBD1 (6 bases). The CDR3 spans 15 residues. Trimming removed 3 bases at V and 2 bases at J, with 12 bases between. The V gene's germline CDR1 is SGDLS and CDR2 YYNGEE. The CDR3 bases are TGTGCCAGCAGCGCCTCTAGGGACACTGGAAACACCATATATTTT. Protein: CASSASRDTGNTIYF.

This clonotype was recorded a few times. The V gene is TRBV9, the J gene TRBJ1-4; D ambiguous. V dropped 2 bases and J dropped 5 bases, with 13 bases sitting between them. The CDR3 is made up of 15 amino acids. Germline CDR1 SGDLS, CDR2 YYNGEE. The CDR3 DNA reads TGTGCCAGCAGCGTTGAGGGTTCTAGAAATGAAAAACTGTTTTTT. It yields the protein CASSVEGSRNEKLFF. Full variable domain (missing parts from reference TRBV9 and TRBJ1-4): DSGVTQTPKHLITATGQRVTLRCSPRSGDLSVYWYQQSLDQGLQFLIQYYNGEERAKGNILERFSAQQFPDLHSELNLSSLELGDSALYFCASSVEGSRNEKLFFGSGTQLSVL.

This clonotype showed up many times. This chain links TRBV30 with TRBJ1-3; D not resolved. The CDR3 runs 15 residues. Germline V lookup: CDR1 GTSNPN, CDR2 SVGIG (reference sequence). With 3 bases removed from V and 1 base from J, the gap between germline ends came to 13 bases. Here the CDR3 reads CAWRNVALSGNTIYF. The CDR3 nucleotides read TGTGCCTGGAGGAACGTCGCACTGTCTGGAAACACCATATATTTT.

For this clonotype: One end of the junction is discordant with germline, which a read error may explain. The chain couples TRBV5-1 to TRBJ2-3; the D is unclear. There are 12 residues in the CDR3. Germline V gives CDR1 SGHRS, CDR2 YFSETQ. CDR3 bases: TGTGCCAGCAGCTTGAATGCGGATACGCAGTATTTT. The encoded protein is CASSLNADTQYF.

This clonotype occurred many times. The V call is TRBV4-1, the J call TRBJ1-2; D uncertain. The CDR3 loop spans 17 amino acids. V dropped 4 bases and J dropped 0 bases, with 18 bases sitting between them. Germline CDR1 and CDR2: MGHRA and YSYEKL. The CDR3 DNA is TGCGCCAGCAGCCCAGACCCCATGGGAAATTCTAACTATGGCTACACCTTC. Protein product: CASSPDPMGNSNYGYTF.

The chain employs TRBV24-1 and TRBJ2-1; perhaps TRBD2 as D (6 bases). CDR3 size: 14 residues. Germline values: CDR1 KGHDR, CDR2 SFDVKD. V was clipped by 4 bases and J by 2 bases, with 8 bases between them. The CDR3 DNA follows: TGTGCCACCAGTGAGGAGGGCCCCTACAATGAGCAGTTCTTC. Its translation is CATSEEGPYNEQFF.

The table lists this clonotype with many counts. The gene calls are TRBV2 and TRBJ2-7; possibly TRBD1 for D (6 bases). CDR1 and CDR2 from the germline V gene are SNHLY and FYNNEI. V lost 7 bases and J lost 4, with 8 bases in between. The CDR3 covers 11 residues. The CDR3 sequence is CASNREYEQYF. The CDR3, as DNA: TGTGCCAGCAACAGGGAGTACGAGCAGTACTTC.

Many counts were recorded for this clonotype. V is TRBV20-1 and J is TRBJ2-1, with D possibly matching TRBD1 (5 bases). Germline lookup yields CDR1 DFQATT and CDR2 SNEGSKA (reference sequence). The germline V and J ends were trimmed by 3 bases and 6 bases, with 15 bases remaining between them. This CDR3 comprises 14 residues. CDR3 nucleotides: TGCAGTGCTAGCAGCAGGGCCCCTTCCAATGAGCAGTTCTTC. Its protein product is CSASSRAPSNEQFF.

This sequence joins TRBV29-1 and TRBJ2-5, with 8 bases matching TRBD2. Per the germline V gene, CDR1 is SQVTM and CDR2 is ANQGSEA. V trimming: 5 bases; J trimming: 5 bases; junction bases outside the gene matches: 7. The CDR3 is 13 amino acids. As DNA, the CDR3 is TGCAGCGTTTCGCGGGGGGCCGGGGAGACCCAGTACTTC. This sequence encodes CSVSRGAGETQYF.

CDR3 loop: CASSLGLAGGMNTQYF. The CDR3 nucleotides read TGTGCCAGCAGCTTGGGACTAGCGGGAGGGATGAATACGCAGTATTTT. The J gene is TRBJ2-3, the V gene TRBV5-4; 14 bases are shared with TRBD2. Per germline, CDR1 SGHNT and CDR2 YYREEE (reference sequence). Losses at the gene ends were 0 bases for V and 7 bases for J; bases not matched to a gene: 4. The CDR3 has 16 amino acids.

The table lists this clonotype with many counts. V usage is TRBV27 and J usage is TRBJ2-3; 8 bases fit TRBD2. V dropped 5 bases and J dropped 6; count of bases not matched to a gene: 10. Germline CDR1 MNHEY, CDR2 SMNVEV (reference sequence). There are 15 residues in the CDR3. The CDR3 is CASSPGGLVGDTQYF. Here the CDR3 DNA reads TGTGCCAGCAGTCCGGGGGGACTAGTGGGGGATACGCAGTATTTT.

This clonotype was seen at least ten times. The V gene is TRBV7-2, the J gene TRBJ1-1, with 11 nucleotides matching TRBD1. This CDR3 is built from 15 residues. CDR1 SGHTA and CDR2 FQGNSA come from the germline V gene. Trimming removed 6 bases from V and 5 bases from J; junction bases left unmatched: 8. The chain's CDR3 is CASSTSGTGGTEAFF. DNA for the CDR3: TGTGCCAGCAGTACATCCGGGACAGGGGGGACTGAAGCTTTCTTT. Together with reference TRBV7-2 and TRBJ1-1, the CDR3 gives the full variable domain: GAGVSQSPSNKVTEKGKDVELRCDPISGHTALYWYRQSLGQGLEFLIYFQGNSAPDKSGLPSDRFSAERTGGSVSTLTIQRTQQEDSAVYLCASSTSGTGGTEAFFGQGTRLTVV.

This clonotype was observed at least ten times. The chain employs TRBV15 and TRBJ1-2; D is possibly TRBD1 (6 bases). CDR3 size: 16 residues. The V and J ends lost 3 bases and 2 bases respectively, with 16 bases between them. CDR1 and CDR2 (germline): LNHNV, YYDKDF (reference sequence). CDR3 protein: CATSSLGTLVNYGYTF. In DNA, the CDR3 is TGTGCCACCAGCAGCCTCGGGACATTGGTAAACTATGGCTACACCTTC.